This entry lists 7 T cell receptor beta chains sequenced from one sample in a study of blood T cell repertoires in COVID-19. Assay: immunoSEQ multiplex PCR; the TCRdb copy retains only in-frame clones and omits some. The sample lists about 26,000 clones, over 80% occurring once. Sequencing was done on a sample of peripheral blood. These receptors originate from a human donor in a cohort sampled during active COVID-19.

The gene calls are TRBV19 and TRBJ2-3, with D tentatively TRBD2 (5 bases). There are 13 residues in the CDR3. Germline V lookup: CDR1 LNHDA, CDR2 SQIVND (reference sequence). The V gene lost 3 bases and the J gene lost 3 bases, with 7 bases spanning the gap. As DNA, the CDR3 is TGTGCCAGTAGTATGGCGGGTACAGATACGCAGTATTTT. Its protein product is CASSMAGTDTQYF.

The chain joins TRBV5-1 to TRBJ2-1; 10 nucleotides agree with TRBD2. The V gene end was trimmed by 4 bases and the J gene end by 4 bases; junction bases not matched to a gene: 5. Germline V gives CDR1 SGHRS, CDR2 YFSETQ. The CDR3 loop spans 15 amino acids. CDR3 region: CASSELAGDYNEQFF. CDR3 bases: TGCGCCAGCAGCGAGCTAGCGGGGGATTACAATGAGCAGTTCTTC. Together with reference TRBV5-1 and TRBJ2-1, the CDR3 gives the full variable domain: KAGVTQTPRYLIKTRGQQVTLSCSPISGHRSVSWYQQTPGQGLQFLFEYFSETQRNKGNFPGRFSGRQFSNSRSEMNVSTLELGDSALYLCASSELAGDYNEQFFGPGTRLTVL.

The chain combines TRBV7-8 with TRBJ1-2; 9 bases align to TRBD1. The junction had 9 bases not matched to a gene; V was cut back by 5 bases and J by 8 bases. CDR1 and CDR2 (germline): SGHVS, FQNEAQ. The CDR3 runs to 14 residues. CDR3: CASSLNRGQGGYTF. CDR3 nucleotide sequence: TGTGCCAGCAGCCTCAACAGGGGGCAGGGGGGCTACACCTTC.

The genes are TRBV4-1 and TRBJ2-5; D gene uncertain. The CDR3 length is 14 residues. Germline V gene lookup returns CDR1 MGHRA and CDR2 YSYEKL. Trimming took 0 bases from V and 4 from J, leaving 9 bases between them. CDR3 in amino acids: CASSQDGRRETQYF. The CDR3 coding sequence is TGCGCCAGCAGCCAAGATGGCAGAAGAGAGACCCAGTACTTC.

The J gene is TRBJ1-2, the V gene TRBV12-3 or TRBV12-4; D unclear. The CDR3 runs to 12 residues. The V end was cut by 7 bases, the J end by 4 bases, with 10 bases between. This CDR3 reads CASTGDVYGYTF. The CDR3 DNA sequence: TGTGCCAGCACCGGAGATGTCTATGGCTACACCTTC.

This clone has just one count. The gene calls are TRBV27 and TRBJ2-7; TRBD2 might be the D (7 bases). Germline V lookup: CDR1 MNHEY, CDR2 SMNVEV (reference sequence). V dropped 10 bases and J dropped 5 bases, with 15 bases sitting between them. The CDR3 length is 12 residues. The CDR3 reads CATTGGRDEQYV. The CDR3 bases are TGTGCCACTACCGGGGGGCGGGACGAGCAGTACGTC.

The V and J genes are TRBV28 and TRBJ1-3; D ambiguous. The V end lost 8 bases, the J end lost 0 bases, and 11 bases lay between the germline ends. This CDR3 region has 14 residues. Germline CDR1 MDHEN, CDR2 SYDVKM. CDR3 sequence (DNA): TGTGCCAGCGGCCTCGCGGGCTCTGGAAACACCATATATTTT. It translates to CASGLAGSGNTIYF.